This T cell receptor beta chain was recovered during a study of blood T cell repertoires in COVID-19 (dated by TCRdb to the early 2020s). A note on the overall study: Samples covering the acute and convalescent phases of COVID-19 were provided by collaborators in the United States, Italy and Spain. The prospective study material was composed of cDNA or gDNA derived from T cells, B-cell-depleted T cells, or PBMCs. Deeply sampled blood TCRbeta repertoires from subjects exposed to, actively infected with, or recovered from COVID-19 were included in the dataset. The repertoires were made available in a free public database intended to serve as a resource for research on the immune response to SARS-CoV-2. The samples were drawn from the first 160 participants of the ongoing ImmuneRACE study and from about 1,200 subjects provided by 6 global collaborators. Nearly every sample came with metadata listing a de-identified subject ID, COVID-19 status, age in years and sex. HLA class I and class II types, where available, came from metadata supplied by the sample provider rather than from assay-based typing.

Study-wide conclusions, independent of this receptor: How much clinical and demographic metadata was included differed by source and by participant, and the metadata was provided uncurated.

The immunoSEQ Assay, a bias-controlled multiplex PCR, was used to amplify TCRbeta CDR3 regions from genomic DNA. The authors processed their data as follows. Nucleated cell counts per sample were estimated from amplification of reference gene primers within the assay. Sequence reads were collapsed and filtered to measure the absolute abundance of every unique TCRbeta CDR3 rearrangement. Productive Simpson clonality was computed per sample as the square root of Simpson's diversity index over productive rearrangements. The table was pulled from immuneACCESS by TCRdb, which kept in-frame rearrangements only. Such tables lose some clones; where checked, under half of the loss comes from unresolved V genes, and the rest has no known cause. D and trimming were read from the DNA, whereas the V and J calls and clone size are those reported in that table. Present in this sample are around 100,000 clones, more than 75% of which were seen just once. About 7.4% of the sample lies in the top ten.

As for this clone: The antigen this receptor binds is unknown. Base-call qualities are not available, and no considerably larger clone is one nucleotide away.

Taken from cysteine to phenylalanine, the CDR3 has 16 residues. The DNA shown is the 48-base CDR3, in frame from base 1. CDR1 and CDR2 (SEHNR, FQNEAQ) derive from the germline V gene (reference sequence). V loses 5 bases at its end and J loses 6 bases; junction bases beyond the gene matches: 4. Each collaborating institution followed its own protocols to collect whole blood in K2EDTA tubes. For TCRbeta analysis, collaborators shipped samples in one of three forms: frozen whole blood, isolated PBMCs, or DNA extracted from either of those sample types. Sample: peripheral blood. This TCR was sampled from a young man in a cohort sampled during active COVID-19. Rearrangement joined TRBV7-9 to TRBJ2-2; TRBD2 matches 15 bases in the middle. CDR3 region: CASSRTSGGDPGELFF. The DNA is TGTGCCAGCAGCCGGACTAGCGGGGGGGACCCCGGGGAGCTGTTTTTT.